This T cell receptor (beta chain) stems from a study of T cell responses to AZD1222 COVID-19 vaccine. Study-wide points: A reported finding is that nearly half of spike-specific TCRs target unmutated variant regions. Across spike, vaccine-associated CD4 TCRs were found, dominant at 160-218 and 743-854. There were mostly white British donors and more females than males, and clonal diversity was possibly underestimated.

Of note for this clone: The antigen is not known.

Profiled with immunoSEQ multiplex PCR; TCRdb holds only in-frame clones, not every one. The sample has some 130,000 clones, about 80% seen once; the top ten hold roughly 4.3%. Trimming pared 0 bases from V and 2 bases from J, leaving 11 bases between. There are 15 residues in the CDR3. Per the germline V gene, CDR1 is SGHRS and CDR2 is YFSETQ. The sample consisted of peripheral blood, taken on day 0 of AZD1222 vaccination. The clonotype originates from an adult in good health. The V gene is TRBV5-1, the J gene TRBJ2-5; weak D call: TRBD1 (5 bases). The CDR3 sequence: CASSLDRQVQETQYF. The CDR3 coding sequence is TGCGCCAGCAGCTTGGACAGGCAGGTACAAGAGACCCAGTACTTC.